The subject of this entry is one T cell receptor beta chain. The sort gate was single viable CD3+CD4+CD8-CD45RO+ cells for memory CD4+ T cells. This entry belongs to a study of memory CD4+ T cells and cytomegalovirus serostatus. V lost 0 bases and J 2 bases, leaving 13 bases between the germline ends. The CDR3 spans 16 residues. Germline V gene data show CDR1 as SGHRS and CDR2 as YFSETQ. The repertoire was sequenced with immunoSEQ multiplex PCR; TCRdb's copy has only in-frame clones and lacks some. Among 30,000 to 50,000 clones listed, 60% to 85% were seen once. The sequence derives from an adult in good health and CMV-seronegative. The source material was memory CD4+ T cells from blood. The chain is built from TRBV5-1 and TRBJ2-3, with unresolved D. CDR3 bases: TGCGCCAGCAGCTTGGCTCTTTCGCGGTACACAGATACGCAGTATTTT. Amino acids: CASSLALSRYTDTQYF.